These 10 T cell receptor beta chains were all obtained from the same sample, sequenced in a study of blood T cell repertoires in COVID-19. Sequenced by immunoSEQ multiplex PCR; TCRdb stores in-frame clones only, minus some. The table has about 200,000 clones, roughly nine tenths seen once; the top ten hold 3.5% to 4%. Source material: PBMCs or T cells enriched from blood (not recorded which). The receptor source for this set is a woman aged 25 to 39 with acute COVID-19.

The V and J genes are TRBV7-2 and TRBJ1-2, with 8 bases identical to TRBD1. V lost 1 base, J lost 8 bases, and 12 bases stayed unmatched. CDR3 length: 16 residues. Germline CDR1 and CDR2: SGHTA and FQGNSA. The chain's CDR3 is CASSLGPNRGGYGYTF. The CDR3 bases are TGTGCCAGCAGCTTAGGACCGAACAGGGGGGGGTACGGCTACACCTTC.

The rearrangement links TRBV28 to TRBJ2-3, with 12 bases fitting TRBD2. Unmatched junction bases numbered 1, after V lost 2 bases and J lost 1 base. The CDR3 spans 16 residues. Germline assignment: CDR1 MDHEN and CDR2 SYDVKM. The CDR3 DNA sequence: TGTGCCAGCAGTTTACGGACTAGCGGGGGCACAGATACGCAGTATTTT. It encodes CASSLRTSGGTDTQYF. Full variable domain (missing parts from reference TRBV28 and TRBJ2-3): DVKVTQSSRYLVKRTGEKVFLECVQDMDHENMFWYRQDPGLGLRLIYFSYDVKMKEKGDIPEGYSVSREKKERFSLILESASTNQTSMYLCASSLRTSGGTDTQYFGPGTRLTVL.

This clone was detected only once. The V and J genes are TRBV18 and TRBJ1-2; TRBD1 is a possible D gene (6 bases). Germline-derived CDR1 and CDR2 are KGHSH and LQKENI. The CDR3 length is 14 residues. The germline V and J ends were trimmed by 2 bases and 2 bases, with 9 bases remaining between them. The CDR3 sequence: CASSPGRGNYGYTF. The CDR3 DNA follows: TGTGCCAGCTCACCAGGCAGGGGAAACTATGGCTACACCTTC.

The chain's CDR3 is CASSAGNYNSPLHF. DNA of the CDR3: TGTGCCAGCTCAGCCGGGAACTATAATTCACCCCTCCACTTT. J is TRBJ1-6 and V is TRBV18; D uncertain. Germline V gives CDR1 KGHSH, CDR2 LQKENI. The CDR3 runs 14 residues. With 5 bases removed from V and 3 bases from J, the gap between germline ends came to 8 bases.

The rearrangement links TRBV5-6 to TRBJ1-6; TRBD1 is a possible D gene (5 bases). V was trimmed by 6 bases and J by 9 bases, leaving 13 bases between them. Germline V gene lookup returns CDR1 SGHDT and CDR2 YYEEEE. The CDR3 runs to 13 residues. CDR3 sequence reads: CASTRVQGSPLHF. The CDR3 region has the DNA TGTGCCAGCACCAGGGTTCAGGGTTCACCCCTCCACTTT.

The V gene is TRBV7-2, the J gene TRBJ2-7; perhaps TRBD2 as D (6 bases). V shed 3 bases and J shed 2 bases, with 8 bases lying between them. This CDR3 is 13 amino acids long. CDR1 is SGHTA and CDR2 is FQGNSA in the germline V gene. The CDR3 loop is CASSLSGAYEQYF. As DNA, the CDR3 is TGTGCCAGCAGCTTGTCGGGAGCCTACGAGCAGTACTTC.

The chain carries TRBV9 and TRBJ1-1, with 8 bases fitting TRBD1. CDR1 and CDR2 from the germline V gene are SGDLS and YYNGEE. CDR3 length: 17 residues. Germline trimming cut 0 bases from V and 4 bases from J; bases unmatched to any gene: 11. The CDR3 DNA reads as TGTGCCAGCAGCGTAGGAGGTCAGGGGGCCTATGGCACTGAAGCTTTCTTT. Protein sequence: CASSVGGQGAYGTEAFF. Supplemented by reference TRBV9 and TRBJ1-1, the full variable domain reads DSGVTQTPKHLITATGQRVTLRCSPRSGDLSVYWYQQSLDQGLQFLIQYYNGEERAKGNILERFSAQQFPDLHSELNLSSLELGDSALYFCASSVGGQGAYGTEAFFGQGTRLTVV.

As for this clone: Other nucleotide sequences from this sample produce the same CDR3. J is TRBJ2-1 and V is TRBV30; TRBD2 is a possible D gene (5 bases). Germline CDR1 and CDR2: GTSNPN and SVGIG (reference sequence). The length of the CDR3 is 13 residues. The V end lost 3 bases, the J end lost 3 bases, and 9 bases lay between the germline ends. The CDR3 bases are TGTGCCTGGAGCCGGGGTCGCTACAATGAGCAGTTCTTC. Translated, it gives CAWSRGRYNEQFF. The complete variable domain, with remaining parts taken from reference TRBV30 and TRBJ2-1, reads SQTIHQWPATLVQPVGSPLSLECTVEGTSNPNLYWYRQAAGRGLQLLFYSVGIGQISSEVPQNLSASRPQDRQFILSSKKLLLSDSGFYLCAWSRGRYNEQFFGPGTRLTVL.

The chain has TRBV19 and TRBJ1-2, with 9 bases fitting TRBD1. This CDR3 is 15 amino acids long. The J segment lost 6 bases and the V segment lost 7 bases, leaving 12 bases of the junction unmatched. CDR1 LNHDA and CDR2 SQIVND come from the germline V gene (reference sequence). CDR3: CASMNRDRVIDGYTF. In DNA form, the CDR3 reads TGTGCCAGTATGAACCGGGACAGGGTGATCGATGGCTACACCTTC. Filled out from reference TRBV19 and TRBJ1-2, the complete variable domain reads DGGITQSPKYLFRKEGQNVTLSCEQNLNHDAMYWYRQDPGQGLRLIYYSQIVNDFQKGDIAEGYSVSREKKESFPLTVTSAQKNPTAFYLCASMNRDRVIDGYTFGSGTRLTVV.

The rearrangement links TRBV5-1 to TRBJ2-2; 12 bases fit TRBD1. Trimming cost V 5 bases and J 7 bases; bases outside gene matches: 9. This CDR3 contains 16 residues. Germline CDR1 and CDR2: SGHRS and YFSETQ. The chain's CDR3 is CASRAGTGGAGGELFF. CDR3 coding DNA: TGCGCCAGCAGGGCCGGGACAGGGGGCGCCGGCGGGGAGCTGTTTTTT.